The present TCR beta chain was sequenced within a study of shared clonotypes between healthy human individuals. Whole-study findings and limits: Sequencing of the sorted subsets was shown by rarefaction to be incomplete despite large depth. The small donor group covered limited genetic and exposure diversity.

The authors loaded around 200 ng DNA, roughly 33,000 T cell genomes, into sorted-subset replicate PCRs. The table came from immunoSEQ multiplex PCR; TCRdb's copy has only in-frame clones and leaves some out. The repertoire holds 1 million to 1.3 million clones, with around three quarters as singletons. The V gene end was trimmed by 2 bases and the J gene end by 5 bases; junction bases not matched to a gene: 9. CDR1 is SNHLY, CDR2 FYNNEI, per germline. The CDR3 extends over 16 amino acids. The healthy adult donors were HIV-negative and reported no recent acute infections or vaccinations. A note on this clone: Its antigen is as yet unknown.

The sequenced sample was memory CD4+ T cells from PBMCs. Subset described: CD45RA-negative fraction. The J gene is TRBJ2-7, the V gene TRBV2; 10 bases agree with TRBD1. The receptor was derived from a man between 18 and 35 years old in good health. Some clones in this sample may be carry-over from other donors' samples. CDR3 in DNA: TGTGCCAGCAGTGAATTAGGACAGGGGGATATCCACGAGCAGTACTTC. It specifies CASSELGQGDIHEQYF.